The following is a T cell receptor beta chain sequence with its context. Antigen specificity is unknown. Moderate-to-severe activity, CAS ≥3, NOSPECS ≥4 and a duration under 3 months were seen in donors with ophthalmopathy. This record belongs to a study of Graves' ophthalmopathy and Graves' hyperthyroidism. General observations from the study: The authors also found most expanded thyroid clonotypes above 0.001 frequency in blood.

Amplification targeted the TCR beta CDR3 regions, with RNA transcripts as the source material. The first round was an RT-PCR with HTBI primers, and the second round was a multiplex PCR. TCRdb processed the multiplex PCR reads anew with MiXCR; each CDR3 protein has one entry. Counted here are about 740,000 distinct CDR3 sequences, 40% occurring once; the ten biggest clones make up around 40%. This sequence originates from an adult man with Graves' ophthalmopathy. Specimen: peripheral blood.

CDR3 amino acids: CASSSSNTGRTNEKLFF. The CDR3 nucleotides read TGTGCCAGCAGCTCGTCGAACACGGGACGAACGAATGAAAAACTGTTTTTT. The V gene is TRBV11-3, the J gene TRBJ1-4; tentatively, D is TRBD1 (5 bases). Germline CDR1 is SGHNT and CDR2 is YENEEA. The CDR3 has 17 amino acids. The ends were cut back, 4 bases at V and 5 bases at J, with 20 bases in the middle.